Presented here are 24 T cell receptor beta chains from one specimen sequenced in a study of CD8+ T cells in alopecia areata. Sequencing templates came from extracted RNA that was reverse transcribed into cDNA. The repertoire was sequenced with immunoSEQ multiplex PCR; TCRdb's copy has only in-frame clones and lacks some. The table shows 270,000 or so clones, with 55% to 70% occurring only once. Described treatment: oral pan-JAK inhibitor, 5-10 mg twice daily. The material sequenced was CD4+ T cells sorted from blood, taken at week 24, from a patient treated with tofacitinib. Receptor source: a human donor with alopecia areata.

This clone was recorded a few times. V gene TRBV25-1 combines with J gene TRBJ2-1; D is possibly TRBD1 or TRBD2 (5 bases each). The CDR3 is made up of 15 amino acids. CDR1 and CDR2 (germline): MGHDK, SYGVNS. Trimming left V 3 bases short and J 5 bases short, with 14 bases between. Here the CDR3 reads CASSELRDADNEQFF. The CDR3 bases are TGTGCCAGCAGTGAGCTCCGGGACGCAGACAATGAGCAGTTCTTC.

The rearrangement joins TRBV7-2 to TRBJ2-5; weak D call: TRBD1 (8 bases). V was trimmed by 1 base and J by 5 bases, leaving 14 bases between them. The CDR3 sequence is 15 residues long. The germline V gene has CDR1 SGHTA and CDR2 FQGNSA. CDR3 nucleotide sequence: TGTGCCAGCAGCTTAGTTACAGGGGGGGAGGAGACCCAGTACTTC. This encodes CASSLVTGGEETQYF.

This chain connects TRBV29-1 to TRBJ2-1, with 7 positions matching TRBD2. Germline V gene sequence: CDR1 SQVTM, CDR2 ANQGSEA. The CDR3 is 13 residues long. The trim removed 3 bases at V and 10 bases at J, leaving 9 bases unmatched. CDR3 DNA sequence: TGCAGCGTTGATATTGGCGGGGGTTGGGAGCAGTTCTTC. It yields the protein CSVDIGGGWEQFF.

The rearrangement links TRBV11-2 to TRBJ2-5; 10 bases map to TRBD2. The junction had 3 bases not matched to a gene; V was cut back by 4 bases and J by 1 base. CDR1 is SGHAT, CDR2 FQNNGV, per germline. The CDR3 runs to 15 residues. CDR3 in amino acids: CASSYSGGLQETQYF. DNA of the CDR3: TGTGCCAGCAGCTATAGCGGGGGGCTCCAAGAGACCCAGTACTTC.

The V gene is TRBV29-1, the J gene TRBJ2-2; D is possibly TRBD1 (6 bases). V was clipped by 4 bases and J by 5 bases, with 14 bases between them. Germline assignment: CDR1 SQVTM and CDR2 ANQGSEA. This CDR3 is built from 14 residues. Here the CDR3 DNA reads TGCAGCGTTGGTTGGGGTACAGGGACCGGGGAGCTGTTTTTT. Its protein product is CSVGWGTGTGELFF.

In this sample, this clone turned up once. The V call is TRBV5-1, the J call TRBJ2-5; TRBD1 matches at 7 bases. V shed 4 bases and J 1 base; nucleotides not matched to a gene: 7. The CDR3 length is 15 residues. Germline values: CDR1 SGHRS, CDR2 YFSETQ. The DNA of the CDR3 is TGCGCCAGCAGCGTGGGACAGCTCGGCCAAGAGACCCAGTACTTC. This codes for CASSVGQLGQETQYF.

The V and J genes are TRBV6-1 and TRBJ2-1; D is uncertain. Trimming cost V 7 bases and J 0 bases, with 7 bases left between them. CDR3 length: 13 residues. Germline CDR1 MNHNS, CDR2 SASEGT. DNA for the CDR3: TGTGCCAGCATGGTCCTCTCCTACAATGAGCAGTTCTTC. Amino acid sequence: CASMVLSYNEQFF.

The rearrangement uses TRBV28 and TRBJ1-5; D remains ambiguous. The V end was cut by 3 bases, the J end by 9 bases, with 12 bases between. This CDR3 is built from 13 residues. CDR1 and CDR2 (germline): MDHEN, SYDVKM. The CDR3 here is CASSLGQAGPQHF. The CDR3 DNA sequence: TGTGCCAGCAGTTTGGGTCAAGCAGGGCCCCAGCATTTT.

The rearrangement uses TRBV30 and TRBJ1-6; 9 bases align to TRBD1. There are 18 residues in the CDR3. The junction had 18 bases not matched to a gene; V was cut back by 3 bases and J by 9 bases. Germline CDR1 and CDR2: GTSNPN and SVGIG (reference sequence). The CDR3 DNA is TGTGCCTGGAGCGGGAGGCAGAGGGACAGGGATCGAAGTTCACCCCTCCACTTT. This translates into CAWSGRQRDRDRSSPLHF. The full variable domain, with the rest looked up from reference TRBV30 and TRBJ1-6, is SQTIHQWPATLVQPVGSPLSLECTVEGTSNPNLYWYRQAAGRGLQLLFYSVGIGQISSEVPQNLSASRPQDRQFILSSKKLLLSDSGFYLCAWSGRQRDRDRSSPLHFGNGTRLTVT.

The chain joins TRBV25-1 to TRBJ2-2; tentatively, D is TRBD2 (6 bases). CDR1 and CDR2 (germline): MGHDK, SYGVNS. The V end was cut by 9 bases, the J end by 3 bases, with 14 bases between. The CDR3 runs to 14 residues. The CDR3 reads CASLVREDTGELFF. The CDR3 nucleotides are TGTGCCAGTTTAGTGAGGGAGGACACCGGGGAGCTGTTTTTT.

This rearrangement joins TRBV5-5 to TRBJ2-7; D perhaps matches TRBD1 (6 bases). V dropped 1 base and J dropped 2 bases, with 13 bases sitting between them. CDR3 length equals 15 residues. Germline V gene sequence: CDR1 SGHKS, CDR2 YYEKEE (reference sequence). CDR3 sequence: CASSLQQGSTYEQYF. For the CDR3, the DNA is TGTGCCAGCAGCTTGCAACAGGGTAGCACCTACGAGCAGTACTTC.

The V and J genes are TRBV21-1 and TRBJ1-4. TRBV21-1 has pseudogene status. CDR3 length: 16 residues. The CDR3 reads CASSKVSPVGGEKLFF. DNA for the CDR3: TGTGCCAGCAGCAAAGTATCGCCGGTAGGAGGTGAAAAACTGTTTTTT.

The V and J genes are TRBV10-2 and TRBJ2-5; possibly TRBD2 for D (5 bases). The ends were cut back, 4 bases at V and 1 base at J, with 7 bases in the middle. This CDR3 is built from 13 residues. Germline lookup yields CDR1 WSHSY and CDR2 SAAADI. The CDR3 DNA sequence: TGCGCCAGCAGTGTTCGGGGCCAAGAGACCCAGTACTTC. Translation gives CASSVRGQETQYF.

This chain joins TRBV29-1 and TRBJ1-2; possibly TRBD1 for D (6 bases). CDR3 length: 13 amino acids. Germline V gives CDR1 SQVTM, CDR2 ANQGSEA. V was clipped by 2 bases and J by 6 bases, with 13 bases between them. CDR3 sequence: CSVEHGTLDGYTF. Written as DNA, the CDR3 is TGCAGCGTTGAACACGGGACATTGGATGGCTACACCTTC.

The V call is TRBV29-1, the J call TRBJ2-5; 7 bases agree with TRBD1. The end of the DNA is better explained by TRBJ2-7, so the J call may be wrong. There are 12 residues in the CDR3. Germline CDR1 and CDR2: SQVTM and ANQGSEA. The CDR3 protein is CSVQIQGYEQYF. The CDR3, as DNA: TGCAGCGTGCAAATACAGGGGTACGAGCAGTACTTC.

CDR3 residues: CASSFQVSGGYGYTF. The CDR3 DNA sequence: TGTGCCAGCAGTTTCCAGGTCTCCGGGGGGTATGGCTACACCTTC. The genes are TRBV27 and TRBJ1-2, with D possibly TRBD1 on 5 matching bases. In germline, CDR1 is MNHEY, CDR2 SMNVEV (reference sequence). The CDR3 spans 15 residues. The V and J ends lost 3 bases and 5 bases respectively, with 16 bases between them.

V and J are TRBV10-3 and TRBJ2-6; 9 bases match TRBD1. This CDR3 has 13 residues. J was trimmed by 9 bases and V by 6 bases; bases with no gene match: 3. Germline V lookup: CDR1 ENHRY, CDR2 SYGVKD. The CDR3 nucleotides read TGTGCCATCAGGGGACAGGGATTCAACGTCCTGACTTTC. Residues: CAIRGQGFNVLTF.

The chain combines TRBV5-4 with TRBJ2-1; D is unresolved. Trimming took off 4 bases at V and 4 bases at J, with 15 bases between the two ends. Germline V gene data show CDR1 as SGHNT and CDR2 as YYREEE (reference sequence). This CDR3 has 15 residues. The CDR3 nucleotides are TGTGCCAGCAGCCCAGGCCGTTCTCTATACAATGAGCAGTTCTTC. Amino acids: CASSPGRSLYNEQFF.

V usage is TRBV30 and J usage is TRBJ1-1, with TRBD1 matching 8 bases. The CDR3 has 13 residues. In germline, CDR1 is GTSNPN, CDR2 SVGIG (reference sequence). Trimming at V came to 5 bases and at J to 6 bases, leaving 8 bases not matched to a gene. CDR3 sequence: CAWEGQGAAEAFF. CDR3 nucleotides: TGTGCCTGGGAAGGACAGGGTGCGGCTGAAGCTTTCTTT. Complete variable domain (other parts from reference TRBV30 and TRBJ1-1): SQTIHQWPATLVQPVGSPLSLECTVEGTSNPNLYWYRQAAGRGLQLLFYSVGIGQISSEVPQNLSASRPQDRQFILSSKKLLLSDSGFYLCAWEGQGAAEAFFGQGTRLTVV.

The chain joins TRBV15 to TRBJ2-5; 9 bases agree with TRBD1. Looked up from germline, CDR1 is LNHNV and CDR2 is YYDKDF (reference sequence). J gave up 5 bases and V 5 bases, and 12 bases lay outside the gene matches. This CDR3 is 16 amino acids long. The CDR3 coding sequence is TGTGCCACCAGCTCGAGGTCAGGACAGGGGTGGGAGACCCAGTACTTC. It codes for CATSSRSGQGWETQYF.

The chain has TRBV30 and TRBJ2-2, with 7 positions matching TRBD2. The J segment lost 4 bases and the V segment lost 4 bases, leaving 12 bases of the junction unmatched. Germline V gene sequence: CDR1 GTSNPN, CDR2 SVGIG (reference sequence). The CDR3 is made up of 16 amino acids. The CDR3 loop is CAWKSLLWEGTGELFF. In DNA form, the CDR3 reads TGTGCCTGGAAGTCCCTTCTGTGGGAGGGCACCGGGGAGCTGTTTTTT.

Remarks on this clone: The junction differs from germline at one of its ends, possibly a read error. CDR3: CSLDSHYGYTF. DNA for the CDR3: TGCAGCCTTGATAGCCACTATGGCTACACCTTC. The gene calls are TRBV29-1 and TRBJ1-2, with unresolved D. Germline loops: CDR1 SQVTM, CDR2 ANQGSEA. The CDR3 totals 11 residues.

This clone came up once. The chain links TRBV4-1 to TRBJ1-2, with 8 bases that match TRBD1. J was trimmed by 3 bases and V by 3 bases; bases with no gene match: 12. Germline loops: CDR1 MGHRA, CDR2 YSYEKL. CDR3 length: 17 amino acids. CDR3: CASSHTSRGPKDYGYTF. CDR3 bases: TGCGCCAGCAGCCATACAAGCAGGGGGCCAAAAGACTATGGCTACACCTTC.

The CDR3 DNA follows: TGTGCCAGCAGCCGGGGAGATACGCGCCAGGGAGATGGCTACACCTTC. Its translation: CASSRGDTRQGDGYTF. The chain combines TRBV5-6 with TRBJ1-2, with a tentative D call TRBD1 (5 bases). Trimming left V 4 bases short and J 6 bases short, with 22 bases between. This CDR3 region has 16 residues. CDR1 and CDR2 from the germline V gene are SGHDT and YYEEEE.